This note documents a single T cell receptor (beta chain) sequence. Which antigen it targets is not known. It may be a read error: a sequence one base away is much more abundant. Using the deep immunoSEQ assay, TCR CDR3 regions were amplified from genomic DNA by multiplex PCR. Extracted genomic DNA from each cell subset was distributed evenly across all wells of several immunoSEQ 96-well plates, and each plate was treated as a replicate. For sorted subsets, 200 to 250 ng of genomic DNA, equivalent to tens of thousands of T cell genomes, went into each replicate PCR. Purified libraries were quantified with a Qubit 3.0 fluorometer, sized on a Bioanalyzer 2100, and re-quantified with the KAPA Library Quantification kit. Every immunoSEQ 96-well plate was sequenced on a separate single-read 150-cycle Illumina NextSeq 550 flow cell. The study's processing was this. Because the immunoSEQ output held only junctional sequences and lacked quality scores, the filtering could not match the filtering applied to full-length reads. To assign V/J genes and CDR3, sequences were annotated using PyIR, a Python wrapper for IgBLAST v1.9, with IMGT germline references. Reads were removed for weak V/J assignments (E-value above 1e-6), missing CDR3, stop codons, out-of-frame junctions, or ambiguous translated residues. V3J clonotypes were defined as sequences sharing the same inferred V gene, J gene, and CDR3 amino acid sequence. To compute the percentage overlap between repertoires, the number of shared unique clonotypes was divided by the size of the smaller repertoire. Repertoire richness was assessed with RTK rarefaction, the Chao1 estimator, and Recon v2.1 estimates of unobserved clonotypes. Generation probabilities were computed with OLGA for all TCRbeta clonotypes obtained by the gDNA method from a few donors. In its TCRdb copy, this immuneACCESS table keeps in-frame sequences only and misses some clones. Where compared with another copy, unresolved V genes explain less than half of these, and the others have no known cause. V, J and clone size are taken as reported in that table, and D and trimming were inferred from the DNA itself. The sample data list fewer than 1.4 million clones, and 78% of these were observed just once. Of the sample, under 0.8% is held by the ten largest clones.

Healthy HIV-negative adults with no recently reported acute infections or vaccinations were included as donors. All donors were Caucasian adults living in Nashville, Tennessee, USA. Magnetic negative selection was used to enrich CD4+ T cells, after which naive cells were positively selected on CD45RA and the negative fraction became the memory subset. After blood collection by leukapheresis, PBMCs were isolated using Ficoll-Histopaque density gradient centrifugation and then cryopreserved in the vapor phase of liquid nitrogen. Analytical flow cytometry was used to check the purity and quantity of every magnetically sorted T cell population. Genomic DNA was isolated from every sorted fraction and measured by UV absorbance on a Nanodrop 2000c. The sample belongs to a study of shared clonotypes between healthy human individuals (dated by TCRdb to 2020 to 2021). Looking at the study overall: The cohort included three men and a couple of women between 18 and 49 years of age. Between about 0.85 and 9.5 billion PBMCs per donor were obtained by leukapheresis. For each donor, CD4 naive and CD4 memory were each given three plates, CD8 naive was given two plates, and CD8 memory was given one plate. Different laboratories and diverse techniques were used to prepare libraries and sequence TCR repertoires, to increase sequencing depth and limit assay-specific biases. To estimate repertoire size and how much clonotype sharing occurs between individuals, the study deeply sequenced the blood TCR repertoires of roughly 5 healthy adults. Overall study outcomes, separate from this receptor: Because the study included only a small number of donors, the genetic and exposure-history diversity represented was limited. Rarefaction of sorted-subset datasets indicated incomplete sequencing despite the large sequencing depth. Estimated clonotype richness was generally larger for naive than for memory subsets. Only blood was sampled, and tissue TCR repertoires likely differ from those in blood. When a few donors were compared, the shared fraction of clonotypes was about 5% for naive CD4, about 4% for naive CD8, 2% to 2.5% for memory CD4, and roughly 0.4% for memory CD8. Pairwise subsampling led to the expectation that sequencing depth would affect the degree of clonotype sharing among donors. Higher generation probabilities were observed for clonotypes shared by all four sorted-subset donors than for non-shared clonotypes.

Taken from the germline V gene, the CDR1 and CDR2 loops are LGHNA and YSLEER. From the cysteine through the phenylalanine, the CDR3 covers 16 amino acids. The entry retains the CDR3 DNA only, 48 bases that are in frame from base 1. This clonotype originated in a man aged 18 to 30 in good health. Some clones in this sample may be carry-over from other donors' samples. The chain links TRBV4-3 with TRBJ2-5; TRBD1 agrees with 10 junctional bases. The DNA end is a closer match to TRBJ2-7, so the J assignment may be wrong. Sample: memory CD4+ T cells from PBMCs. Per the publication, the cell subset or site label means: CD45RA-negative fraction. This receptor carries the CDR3 CTSSQAGTGDSYEQYF. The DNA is TGCACCAGCAGCCAGGCCGGGACAGGGGACTCCTACGAGCAGTACTTC.